These T cell receptor beta chains were read from a single sample in a study of T cell changes during pregnancy in multiple sclerosis. Profiling relied on immunoSEQ multiplex PCR, and the TCRdb table lists in-frame clones only, not all of them. In the table there are approximately 88,000 clones, approximately 94% of which are singletons. The sequenced sample was peripheral blood, obtained in the third trimester of pregnancy. These receptors all come from a female donor with multiple sclerosis, enrolled in a pregnancy study. Each CDR3 is given with its conserved first and last residue. The order of the fields is D gene, V gene, clone size, J gene, CDR3 protein, CDR3 DNA. D genes are given only for firm matches. A clone size is listed for some rows: how often the clone was seen (once, few, many), or a class if it is expanded.

D gene: TRBD1; V gene: TRBV4-3; clone size: NA; J gene: TRBJ1-2; CDR3 protein: CASSRPYRGRTGCSYGYTF; CDR3 DNA: TGCGCCAGCAGCCGTCCCTACAGGGGGCGCACGGGGTGTAGTTATGGCTACACCTTC
D gene: NA; V gene: TRBV14; clone size: NA; J gene: TRBJ2-5; CDR3 protein: CASSQLTGVREAQYF; CDR3 DNA: TGTGCCAGCAGCCAATTAACAGGAGTTCGAGAGGCCCAGTACTTC
D gene: NA; V gene: TRBV6-6; clone size: once; J gene: TRBJ2-7; CDR3 protein: CASSSGVYEQYF; CDR3 DNA: TGTGCCAGCAGTTCCGGGGTCTACGAGCAGTACTTC
D gene: TRBD1; V gene: TRBV11-2; clone size: NA; J gene: TRBJ2-7; CDR3 protein: CASSLGPGQGSYEQYF; CDR3 DNA: TGTGCCAGCAGCTTAGGCCCGGGACAGGGGAGTTACGAGCAGTACTTC
D gene: TRBD2; V gene: TRBV28; clone size: NA; J gene: TRBJ2-1; CDR3 protein: CASRLAGVYNEQFF; CDR3 DNA: TGTGCCAGCAGACTAGCGGGAGTTTACAATGAGCAGTTCTTC
D gene: NA; V gene: TRBV5-4; clone size: NA; J gene: TRBJ2-7; CDR3 protein: CASSWGILGGREQYF; CDR3 DNA: TGTGCCAGCAGCTGGGGAATTCTGGGGGGACGGGAGCAGTACTTC
D gene: NA; V gene: TRBV11-3; clone size: NA; J gene: TRBJ1-1; CDR3 protein: CASSSTRNTEAFF; CDR3 DNA: TGTGCCAGCAGCTCGACACGGAACACTGAAGCTTTCTTT
D gene: NA; V gene: TRBV20-1; clone size: NA; J gene: TRBJ2-3; CDR3 protein: CSERIADTQYF; CDR3 DNA: TGCAGTGAGAGAATCGCAGATACGCAGTATTTT
D gene: NA; V gene: TRBV28; clone size: once; J gene: TRBJ1-2; CDR3 protein: CASSLSGGDYGYTF; CDR3 DNA: TGTGCCAGCAGTTTATCGGGGGGAGACTATGGCTACACCTTC
D gene: NA; V gene: TRBV10-1; clone size: NA; J gene: TRBJ2-7; CDR3 protein: CASSVCSGYEQYF; CDR3 DNA: TGCGCCAGCAGTGTATGTAGCGGTTACGAGCAGTACTTC
D gene: TRBD1; V gene: TRBV28; clone size: NA; J gene: TRBJ2-7; CDR3 protein: CASIRTGDYEQYF; CDR3 DNA: TGTGCCAGCATCAGGACAGGCGACTACGAGCAGTACTTC
D gene: NA; V gene: TRBV19; clone size: NA; J gene: TRBJ2-1; CDR3 protein: CASSILSASLYNEQFF; CDR3 DNA: TGTGCCAGTAGTATCCTATCAGCTAGCCTTTACAATGAGCAGTTCTTC
D gene: NA; V gene: TRBV15; clone size: NA; J gene: TRBJ2-3; CDR3 protein: CATSEAPSNTQYF; CDR3 DNA: TGTGCCACCAGCGAAGCGCCGAGTAATACGCAGTATTTT
D gene: NA; V gene: TRBV6-5; clone size: NA; J gene: TRBJ1-5; CDR3 protein: CASSYHSNQPQHF; CDR3 DNA: TGTGCCAGCAGTTACCATAGCAATCAGCCCCAGCATTTT
D gene: NA; V gene: TRBV4-3; clone size: NA; J gene: TRBJ1-2; CDR3 protein: CASSQEGRVNYGYTF; CDR3 DNA: TGCGCCAGCAGCCAAGAAGGGAGGGTTAACTATGGCTACACCTTC
D gene: TRBD2; V gene: TRBV11-1; clone size: NA; J gene: TRBJ2-1; CDR3 protein: CASSLRLAWSYNEQFF; CDR3 DNA: TGTGCCAGCAGCTTGCGACTAGCTTGGTCCTACAATGAGCAGTTCTTC
D gene: NA; V gene: TRBV5-6; clone size: NA; J gene: TRBJ1-2; CDR3 protein: CASSLYRVYYVNYGYTF; CDR3 DNA: TGTGCCAGCAGCCTTTACAGGGTATACTATGTGAACTATGGCTACACCTTC
D gene: NA; V gene: TRBV19; clone size: NA; J gene: TRBJ1-1; CDR3 protein: CASSISTVNTEAFF; CDR3 DNA: TGTGCCAGTAGTATTTCAACGGTGAACACTGAAGCTTTCTTT
D gene: NA; V gene: TRBV9; clone size: NA; J gene: TRBJ2-3; CDR3 protein: CASSVGDTVDTQYF; CDR3 DNA: TGTGCCAGCAGCGTAGGGGACACCGTAGATACGCAGTATTTT
D gene: NA; V gene: TRBV6-1; clone size: NA; J gene: TRBJ1-2; CDR3 protein: CASSVVKEFGSNYGYTF; CDR3 DNA: TGTGCCAGCAGTGTAGTGAAAGAGTTCGGGTCAAACTATGGCTACACCTTC
D gene: TRBD2; V gene: TRBV7-9; clone size: NA; J gene: TRBJ2-1; CDR3 protein: CASSLATSGLMVGEQFF; CDR3 DNA: TGTGCCAGCAGCTTAGCGACTAGCGGGTTAATGGTCGGTGAGCAGTTCTTC
D gene: NA; V gene: TRBV28; clone size: NA; J gene: TRBJ1-2; CDR3 protein: CASSPAANYGYTF; CDR3 DNA: TGTGCCAGCAGTCCTGCGGCTAACTATGGCTACACCTTC
D gene: NA; V gene: TRBV19; clone size: NA; J gene: TRBJ2-3; CDR3 protein: CASSIGVKDTQYF; CDR3 DNA: TGTGCCAGTAGTATAGGAGTAAAAGATACGCAGTATTTT
D gene: NA; V gene: TRBV19; clone size: NA; J gene: TRBJ1-1; CDR3 protein: CASSIVGLATEAFF; CDR3 DNA: TGTGCCAGTAGTATAGTTGGCCTCGCCACTGAAGCTTTCTTT
D gene: TRBD2; V gene: TRBV30; clone size: once; J gene: TRBJ2-7; CDR3 protein: CAWDRTSGSSYEQYF; CDR3 DNA: TGTGCCTGGGATAGGACTAGCGGGAGCTCCTACGAGCAGTACTTC
D gene: NA; V gene: TRBV7-2; clone size: NA; J gene: TRBJ2-1; CDR3 protein: CASSLAAVADYNEQFF; CDR3 DNA: TGTGCCAGCAGCTTAGCAGCGGTAGCGGATTACAATGAGCAGTTCTTC
D gene: NA; V gene: TRBV10-3; clone size: few; J gene: TRBJ2-7; CDR3 protein: CATRELLTYEQYF; CDR3 DNA: TGTGCCACTAGAGAGCTCCTGACCTACGAGCAGTACTTC
D gene: NA; V gene: TRBV2; clone size: NA; J gene: TRBJ2-2; CDR3 protein: CASSAGQNTGELFF; CDR3 DNA: TGTGCCAGCAGTGCGGGACAGAACACCGGGGAGCTGTTTTTT
D gene: TRBD2; V gene: TRBV7-2; clone size: once; J gene: TRBJ2-3; CDR3 protein: CASSLVVGRSTDTQYF; CDR3 DNA: TGTGCCAGCAGCTTAGTTGTCGGGAGGAGCACAGATACGCAGTATTTT
D gene: NA; V gene: TRBV28; clone size: NA; J gene: TRBJ2-7; CDR3 protein: CASTLGAASSYEQYF; CDR3 DNA: TGTGCCAGCACCTTGGGGGCGGCGAGCTCCTACGAGCAGTACTTC
D gene: TRBD1; V gene: TRBV5-8; clone size: NA; J gene: TRBJ2-7; CDR3 protein: CASSRTGYEQYF; CDR3 DNA: TGTGCCAGCAGCCGGACAGGGTACGAGCAGTACTTC
D gene: TRBD1; V gene: TRBV2; clone size: NA; J gene: TRBJ1-1; CDR3 protein: CASKGSRDRANTEAFF; CDR3 DNA: TGTGCCAGCAAAGGATCCCGGGACAGGGCGAACACTGAAGCTTTCTTT
D gene: TRBD2; V gene: TRBV7-8; clone size: NA; J gene: TRBJ2-7; CDR3 protein: CASSLVASGTHEQYF; CDR3 DNA: TGTGCCAGCAGCTTAGTCGCTAGCGGGACCCACGAGCAGTACTTC
D gene: TRBD1; V gene: TRBV4-1; clone size: NA; J gene: TRBJ2-7; CDR3 protein: CASSQRQGAYEQYF; CDR3 DNA: TGCGCCAGCAGCCAGAGGCAGGGGGCCTACGAGCAGTACTTC
D gene: TRBD2; V gene: TRBV2; clone size: NA; J gene: TRBJ2-1; CDR3 protein: CASSETSVDNEQFF; CDR3 DNA: TGTGCCAGCAGTGAGACTAGCGTTGACAATGAGCAGTTCTTC
D gene: NA; V gene: TRBV11-3; clone size: NA; J gene: TRBJ2-1; CDR3 protein: CASSLDLGGEQFF; CDR3 DNA: TGTGCCAGCAGCTTAGATTTGGGGGGTGAGCAGTTCTTC
D gene: NA; V gene: TRBV5-1; clone size: NA; J gene: TRBJ2-7; CDR3 protein: CASSSSGNQYEQYF; CDR3 DNA: TGCGCCAGCAGCTCCTCAGGGAATCAGTACGAGCAGTACTTC
D gene: TRBD1; V gene: TRBV6-6; clone size: NA; J gene: TRBJ2-7; CDR3 protein: CASRGGTGNDDEQYF; CDR3 DNA: TGTGCCAGCAGGGGAGGGACAGGGAACGACGACGAGCAGTACTTC
D gene: NA; V gene: TRBV10-3; clone size: NA; J gene: TRBJ1-5; CDR3 protein: CAISDDPRGEGPPYNQPQHF; CDR3 DNA: TGTGCCATCAGTGACGACCCTCGGGGGGAGGGACCGCCGTATAATCAGCCCCAGCATTTT
D gene: TRBD2; V gene: TRBV15; clone size: NA; J gene: TRBJ2-3; CDR3 protein: CATSRDGLAGGTDTQYF; CDR3 DNA: TGTGCCACCAGCAGAGATGGGCTAGCGGGAGGGACAGATACGCAGTATTTT
D gene: TRBD1; V gene: TRBV19; clone size: NA; J gene: TRBJ1-2; CDR3 protein: CASTGTVTGYTF; CDR3 DNA: TGTGCCAGCACCGGGACAGTAACTGGCTACACCTTC
D gene: NA; V gene: TRBV13; clone size: NA; J gene: TRBJ2-5; CDR3 protein: CASSSPGETQYF; CDR3 DNA: TGTGCCAGCAGCAGCCCAGGGGAGACCCAGTACTTC